There are many counts of the clone carrying this T cell receptor (beta chain). Its specificity is unknown. This sample was included in a study of molecular identifiers for immune sequencing clone quantification. Study-wide points: Effector cells kept over 97% of their molecules in clones above 20 RNA copies, while naive cells kept under 1% there. Amid roughly 1 million naive cells, spiked Jurkat TCR RNA from one cell was reportedly still detectable.

Via MiXCR, TCRdb re-called the PCR reads, giving one row per CDR3 protein. The data hold some 12,000 distinct CDR3 sequences, with approximately 15% observed a single time. From roughly 20,000 to 1,000,000 sorted cells, naive CD8 libraries were generated with 10%, 30% or 50% RNA. The V end was cut by 1 base, the J end by 4 bases, with 18 bases between. Germline CDR1 reads MNHNY; CDR2 reads SVGAGI (reference sequence). The length of the CDR3 is 17 residues. The clonotype originates from a human donor in good health. Some libraries in this study had Jurkat cell RNA spiked in. Material for sequencing was naive CD8+ T cells from blood, with Jurkat cell RNA spiked in. Documented subset: FACS-sorted CD8+CD4-CCR7+CD45RA+ naive T cells. This chain joins TRBV6-6 and TRBJ2-3; D is unresolved. The CDR3 DNA reads TGTGCCAGCAGTTACTTTAGTCCGGGCCTCCGTCCAGATACGCAGTATTTT. It yields the protein CASSYFSPGLRPDTQYF.